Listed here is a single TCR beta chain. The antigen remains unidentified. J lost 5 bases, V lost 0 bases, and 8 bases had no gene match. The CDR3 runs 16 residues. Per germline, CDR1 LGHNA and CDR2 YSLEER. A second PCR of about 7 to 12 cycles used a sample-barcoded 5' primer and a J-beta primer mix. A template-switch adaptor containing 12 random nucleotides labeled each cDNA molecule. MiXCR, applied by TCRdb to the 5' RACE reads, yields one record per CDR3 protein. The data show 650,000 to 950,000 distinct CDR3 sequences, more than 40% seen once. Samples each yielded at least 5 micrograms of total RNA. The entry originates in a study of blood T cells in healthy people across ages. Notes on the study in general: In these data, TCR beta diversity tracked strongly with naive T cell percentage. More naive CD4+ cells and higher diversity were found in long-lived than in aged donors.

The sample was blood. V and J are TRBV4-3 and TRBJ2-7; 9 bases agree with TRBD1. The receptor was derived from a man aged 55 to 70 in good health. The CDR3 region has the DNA TGCGCCAGCAGCCAAGATGGGGGACAGGGTCCTAACGAGCAGTACTTC. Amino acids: CASSQDGGQGPNEQYF.